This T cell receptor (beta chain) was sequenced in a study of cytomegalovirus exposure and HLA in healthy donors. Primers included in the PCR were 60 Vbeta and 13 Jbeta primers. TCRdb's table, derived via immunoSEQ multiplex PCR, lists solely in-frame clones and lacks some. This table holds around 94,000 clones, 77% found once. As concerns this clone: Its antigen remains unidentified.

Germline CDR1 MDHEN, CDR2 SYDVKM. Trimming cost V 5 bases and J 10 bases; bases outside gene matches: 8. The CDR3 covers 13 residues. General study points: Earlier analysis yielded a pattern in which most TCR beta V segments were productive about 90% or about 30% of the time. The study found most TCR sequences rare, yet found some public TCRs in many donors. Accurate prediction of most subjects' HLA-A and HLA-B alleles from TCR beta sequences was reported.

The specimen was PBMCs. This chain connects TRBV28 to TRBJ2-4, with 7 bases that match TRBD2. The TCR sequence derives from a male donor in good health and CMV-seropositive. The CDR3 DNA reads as TGTGCCAGCAGTGGTGGCTGGCGGGAGATTCAGTACTTC. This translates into CASSGGWREIQYF.